The present TCR beta chain was sequenced within a study of blood T cell repertoires in COVID-19. Study overall: Samples taken during acute and convalescent COVID-19 were collected in the United States, Italy and Spain. In each case, the material was cDNA or gDNA derived from T cells, B-cell-depleted T cells, or PBMCs.

This CDR3 is 16 amino acids long. After removal of 2 bases from V and 2 bases from J, the junction contained 6 bases not matched to a gene. CDR1 is GTSNPN and CDR2 is SVGIG in the germline V gene (reference sequence). Methods used by the authors: Researchers report that nucleated cell counts were estimated from reference gene primer amplification. TCRdb's table, derived via immunoSEQ multiplex PCR, lists solely in-frame clones and lacks some. D and trimming were read from the DNA, whereas the V and J calls and clone size are those reported in that table. The table includes some 530,000 clones, approximately 85% detected once.

V usage is TRBV30 and J usage is TRBJ1-2; 12 bases agree with TRBD1. The clonotype comes from a human donor in a cohort sampled during active COVID-19. The sequencing sample was made of peripheral blood. The CDR3 reads CAWSQGDRGPNYGYTF. CDR3 nucleotide sequence: TGTGCCTGGAGTCAGGGGGACAGGGGGCCGAACTATGGCTACACCTTC.